The 25 T cell receptor beta chains given below trace back to one sample, sequenced in a study of OX40 agonist ivuxolimab in advanced cancers. Produced via immunoSEQ multiplex PCR; TCRdb's table is partial and in-frame only. The sample records about 67,000 clones, about 90% being singletons. This specimen was CD4+ or CD8+ T cells sorted from blood, taken in a trial of the OX40 agonist ivuxolimab. These receptors originate from an adult with an advanced solid tumor such as melanoma, head and neck, liver or kidney cancer.

The CDR3 DNA follows: TGTGCCAGCAGTGAGTACAGGGCGGACTATGGCTACACCTTC. This encodes CASSEYRADYGYTF. This chain joins TRBV2 and TRBJ1-2; TRBD1 is a possible D gene (6 bases). Germline CDR1 SNHLY, CDR2 FYNNEI. This CDR3 has 14 residues. Trimming cost V 3 bases and J 3 bases, with 11 bases left between them.

The chain recombines TRBV30 with TRBJ2-3; 11 bases agree with TRBD2. J gave up 5 bases and V 5 bases, and 6 bases lay outside the gene matches. The CDR3 totals 14 residues. Germline V lookup: CDR1 GTSNPN, CDR2 SVGIG (reference sequence). CDR3 nucleotide sequence: TGTGCCTGGGATAGCGGGAGGGCCTTAGATACGCAGTATTTT. Its protein product is CAWDSGRALDTQYF.

The chain combines TRBV6-6 with TRBJ1-4; TRBD1 matches at 7 bases. Germline V gene data show CDR1 as MNHNY and CDR2 as SVGAGI (reference sequence). The CDR3 is 14 residues long. V gave up 6 bases and J gave up 4 bases; unmatched junction bases: 5. Written as DNA, the CDR3 is TGTGCCAGCAGCCCGGGACAGTATAATGAAAAACTGTTTTTT. As protein: CASSPGQYNEKLFF.

This rearrangement joins TRBV5-5 to TRBJ2-7; 12 nucleotides align to TRBD2. Germline V gives CDR1 SGHKS, CDR2 YYEKEE (reference sequence). This CDR3 has 17 residues. Trimming at V came to 0 bases and at J to 1 base, leaving 5 bases not matched to a gene. The CDR3 DNA reads TGTGCCAGCAGCTTGGTGTTAGGACTAGCGGGATCCTACGAGCAGTACTTC. Protein: CASSLVLGLAGSYEQYF.

The V and J genes are TRBV15 and TRBJ1-5; D gene unclear. Germline V gene lookup returns CDR1 LNHNV and CDR2 YYDKDF (reference sequence). The CDR3 sequence is 18 residues long. V shed 0 bases and J shed 3 bases, with 18 bases lying between them. The CDR3: CATSRDRVGLGNNQPQHF. The CDR3 DNA reads TGTGCCACCAGCAGAGATCGGGTAGGACTGGGAAACAATCAGCCCCAGCATTTT.

CDR3 nucleotides: TGTGCCAGCAGCTTGAACAGAGCAGCTGGCTACACCTTC. Amino acid sequence: CASSLNRAAGYTF. The chain has TRBV7-2 and TRBJ1-2, with D unresolved. The CDR3 extends over 13 amino acids. Looked up from germline, CDR1 is SGHTA and CDR2 is FQGNSA. The V gene lost 3 bases and the J gene lost 7 bases, with 12 bases spanning the gap. Using reference TRBV7-2 and TRBJ1-2 for the parts outside the CDR3, the full variable domain is GAGVSQSPSNKVTEKGKDVELRCDPISGHTALYWYRQSLGQGLEFLIYFQGNSAPDKSGLPSDRFSAERTGGSVSTLTIQRTQQEDSAVYLCASSLNRAAGYTFGSGTRLTVV.

The CDR3 loop reads CASITPGQGFYNEQFF. The DNA for the CDR3 is TGTGCCAGCATTACCCCCGGACAGGGCTTTTACAATGAGCAGTTCTTC. The rearrangement links TRBV28 to TRBJ2-1; 8 bases agree with TRBD1. Per germline, CDR1 MDHEN and CDR2 SYDVKM. V dropped 7 bases and J dropped 4; count of bases not matched to a gene: 12. The CDR3 runs 16 residues.

The chain couples TRBV28 to TRBJ2-1; D tentatively fits TRBD1 or TRBD2 (6 bases each). Per germline, CDR1 MDHEN and CDR2 SYDVKM. This CDR3 comprises 12 residues. Trimming took 6 bases from V and 13 from J, leaving 16 bases between them. The DNA of the CDR3 is TGTGCCAGCAGCCCCTCCCGGGGGCAACAGTTCTTC. It specifies CASSPSRGQQFF.

The V gene is TRBV5-1, the J gene TRBJ2-7; 9 nucleotides align to TRBD2. Germline V gene sequence: CDR1 SGHRS, CDR2 YFSETQ. This CDR3 comprises 15 residues. V shed 1 base, J shed 3 bases, and the junction held 5 bases outside the gene matches. The CDR3 DNA reads as TGCGCCAGCAGCTTGACCGGGACTAGCAGCTACGAGCAGTACTTC. Its translation: CASSLTGTSSYEQYF.

This chain uses TRBV2 with TRBJ1-2; TRBD1 matches 7 bases. Trimming cost V 6 bases and J 4 bases; bases outside gene matches: 8. The CDR3 consists of 14 residues. CDR1 is SNHLY and CDR2 is FYNNEI in the germline V gene. The CDR3 sequence is CASRGDSLIYGYTF. The CDR3 nucleotides are TGTGCCAGCAGGGGGGACAGTTTAATCTATGGCTACACCTTC. Complete variable domain (other parts from reference TRBV2 and TRBJ1-2): EPEVTQTPSHQVTQMGQEVILRCVPISNHLYFYWYRQILGQKVEFLVSFYNNEISEKSEIFDDQFSVERPDGSNFTLKIRSTKLEDSAMYFCASRGDSLIYGYTFGSGTRLTVV.

This clone has just one count. DNA of the CDR3: TGTGCCAGCAGCCACTCAAAGGTTAGCGGGGGCTCGGATACGCAGTATTTT. This translates into CASSHSKVSGGSDTQYF. The genes are TRBV5-6 and TRBJ2-3; 9 bases map to TRBD2. Trimming removed 4 bases from V and 6 bases from J; junction bases left unmatched: 15. The CDR3 runs to 17 residues. CDR1 SGHDT and CDR2 YYEEEE come from the germline V gene.

V and J are TRBV5-1 and TRBJ1-3; D is undetermined. Between the trimmed V and J ends, which lost 0 bases and 4 bases, there was a span of 17 bases. The CDR3 totals 17 residues. In germline, CDR1 is SGHRS, CDR2 YFSETQ. Here the CDR3 DNA reads TGCGCCAGCAGCTTGGGGACCCTACCCCCGATCGGAAACACCATATATTTT. Its protein product is CASSLGTLPPIGNTIYF.

The chain joins TRBV19 to TRBJ1-2; 12 bases line up with TRBD1. Germline V gene lookup returns CDR1 LNHDA and CDR2 SQIVND (reference sequence). The CDR3 length is 15 residues. With 5 bases clipped from V and 2 bases from J, the junction kept 3 bases outside the gene matches. CDR3 loop: CASSAGTGGNYGYTF. For the CDR3, the DNA is TGTGCCAGTAGTGCTGGGACAGGGGGCAACTATGGCTACACCTTC.

The CDR3 region has the DNA TGTGCCAGCAGCGAACGGACAGGGGGGTTGCACGAGCAGTACTTC. Amino acids: CASSERTGGLHEQYF. The chain has TRBV9 and TRBJ2-7, with TRBD1 matching over 10 bases. The length of the CDR3 is 15 residues. Per the germline V gene, CDR1 is SGDLS and CDR2 is YYNGEE. Unmatched junction bases numbered 8, after V lost 3 bases and J lost 5 bases.

The rearrangement links TRBV30 to TRBJ1-1; the match to TRBD1 covers 7 bases. Per the germline V gene, CDR1 is GTSNPN and CDR2 is SVGIG (reference sequence). Trimming removed 2 bases from V and 2 bases from J; junction bases left unmatched: 2. This CDR3 spans 13 amino acids. The CDR3 region is CAWSKGGNTEAFF. CDR3 sequence (DNA): TGTGCCTGGAGTAAAGGGGGCAACACTGAAGCTTTCTTT. Combining the CDR3 with reference TRBV30 and TRBJ1-1 gives the whole variable domain SQTIHQWPATLVQPVGSPLSLECTVEGTSNPNLYWYRQAAGRGLQLLFYSVGIGQISSEVPQNLSASRPQDRQFILSSKKLLLSDSGFYLCAWSKGGNTEAFFGQGTRLTVV.

V is TRBV30 and J is TRBJ2-7; no clear D. V was cut by 1 base and J by 6 bases, with 10 bases left in between. The CDR3 spans 12 residues. Germline loops: CDR1 GTSNPN, CDR2 SVGIG (reference sequence). DNA for the CDR3: TGTGCCTGGAGTGACAGCCAAAGCGAGCAGTACTTC. The encoded protein is CAWSDSQSEQYF.

CDR3 DNA sequence: TGTGCCAGCCGGCCCGGGACAGGGGTCTACAATGAGCAGTTCTTC. This gives the protein CASRPGTGVYNEQFF. This chain joins TRBV28 and TRBJ2-1; 10 bases match TRBD1. The germline V gene has CDR1 MDHEN and CDR2 SYDVKM. With 8 bases clipped from V and 3 bases from J, the junction kept 7 bases outside the gene matches. The CDR3 is 15 residues long.

The J gene is TRBJ2-7, the V gene TRBV27; 9 bases are a match to TRBD2. The CDR3 has 14 residues. J gave up 6 bases and V 8 bases, and 11 bases lay outside the gene matches. Germline loops: CDR1 MNHEY, CDR2 SMNVEV (reference sequence). The CDR3 bases are TGTGCCAGCGGTTATAGCGGGAGATCCAGCGAGCAGTACTTC. Translated: CASGYSGRSSEQYF.

The chain recombines TRBV5-1 with TRBJ1-2; tentatively, D is TRBD1 (6 bases). The CDR3 is 14 amino acids. V dropped 0 bases and J dropped 7 bases, with 13 bases sitting between them. Germline V CDR1 and CDR2: SGHRS, YFSETQ. Here the CDR3 reads CASSLAGGDPGYTF. CDR3 DNA: TGCGCCAGCAGCTTGGCGGGGGGCGATCCTGGCTACACCTTC. The complete variable domain, with remaining parts taken from reference TRBV5-1 and TRBJ1-2, reads KAGVTQTPRYLIKTRGQQVTLSCSPISGHRSVSWYQQTPGQGLQFLFEYFSETQRNKGNFPGRFSGRQFSNSRSEMNVSTLELGDSALYLCASSLAGGDPGYTFGSGTRLTVV.

The CDR3 DNA reads TGTGCCAGCAGACGTGAGGACAGGATGAACACTGAAGCTTTCTTT. Its translation is CASRREDRMNTEAFF. The rearrangement joins TRBV14 to TRBJ1-1, with TRBD1 identical over 7 bases. Trimming cost V 6 bases and J 0 bases; bases outside gene matches: 7. Germline CDR1 and CDR2: SGHDN and FVKESK. This CDR3 has 15 amino acids.

The V gene is TRBV14, the J gene TRBJ1-1, with D hard to call. The V end lost 0 bases, the J end lost 0 bases, and 8 bases lay between the germline ends. CDR1 is SGHDN, CDR2 FVKESK, per germline. The CDR3 has 15 amino acids. The DNA of the CDR3 is TGTGCCAGCAGCCAAGATTTGGCCCTGAACACTGAAGCTTTCTTT. Its translation is CASSQDLALNTEAFF.

The genes are TRBV28 and TRBJ1-4; no firm D call. The germline CDR1 and CDR2 sequences are MDHEN and SYDVKM. The CDR3 consists of 14 residues. V shed 1 base and J shed 1 base, with 4 bases lying between them. CDR3 sequence reads: CASSLYQTNEKLFF. The DNA for the CDR3 is TGTGCCAGCAGTTTATATCAAACTAATGAAAAACTGTTTTTT.

This clone was counted a few times. The chain is built from TRBV19 and TRBJ1-1; the D gene is possibly TRBD1 (5 bases). V was cut by 6 bases and J by 2 bases, with 10 bases left in between. This CDR3 comprises 13 residues. CDR1 is LNHDA and CDR2 is SQIVND in the germline V gene (reference sequence). The CDR3 coding sequence is TGTGCCAGTAGGGGACGTACAAACACTGAAGCTTTCTTT. Its protein product is CASRGRTNTEAFF. The full variable domain, in which reference TRBV19 and TRBJ1-1 provide the parts outside the CDR3, is DGGITQSPKYLFRKEGQNVTLSCEQNLNHDAMYWYRQDPGQGLRLIYYSQIVNDFQKGDIAEGYSVSREKKESFPLTVTSAQKNPTAFYLCASRGRTNTEAFFGQGTRLTVV.

This chain joins TRBV18 and TRBJ2-1; the D is unclear. CDR1 and CDR2 (germline): KGHSH, LQKENI. The CDR3 covers 13 residues. Trimming took 4 bases from V and 14 from J, leaving 18 bases between them. CDR3 residues: CASSRDRPIRKFF. CDR3 nucleotide sequence: TGTGCCAGCTCACGGGATAGACCCATCCGAAAGTTCTTC.

The CDR3 DNA sequence: TGTGCCAGCAGACGACTAGCGGGAGAGAACTACGAGCAGTACTTC. Translating gives CASRRLAGENYEQYF. The chain employs TRBV6-1 and TRBJ2-7; TRBD2 aligns across 12 bases. J lost 3 bases, V lost 6 bases, and 6 bases had no gene match. Germline loops: CDR1 MNHNS, CDR2 SASEGT. This CDR3 contains 15 residues.